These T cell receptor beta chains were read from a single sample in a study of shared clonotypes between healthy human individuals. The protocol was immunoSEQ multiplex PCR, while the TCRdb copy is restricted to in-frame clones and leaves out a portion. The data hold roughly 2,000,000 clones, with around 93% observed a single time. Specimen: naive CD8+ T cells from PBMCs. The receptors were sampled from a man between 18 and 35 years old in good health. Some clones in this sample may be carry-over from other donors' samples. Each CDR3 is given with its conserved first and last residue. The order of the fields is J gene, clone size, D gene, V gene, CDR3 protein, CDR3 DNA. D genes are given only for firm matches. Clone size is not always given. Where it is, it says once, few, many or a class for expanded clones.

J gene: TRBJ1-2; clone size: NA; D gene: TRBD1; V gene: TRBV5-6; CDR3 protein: CASSLELVTGTGGGDGYTF; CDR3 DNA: TGTGCCAGCAGCTTGGAACTTGTAACTGGGACAGGGGGCGGAGATGGCTACACCTTC
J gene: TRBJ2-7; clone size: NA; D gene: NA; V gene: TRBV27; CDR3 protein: CASSPAVGEGHEQYF; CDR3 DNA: TGTGCCAGCAGTCCGGCGGTGGGAGAAGGACACGAGCAGTACTTC
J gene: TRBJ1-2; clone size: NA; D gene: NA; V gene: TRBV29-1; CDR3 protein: CSATGGTNYGYTF; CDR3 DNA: TGCAGCGCTACGGGGGGCACTAACTATGGCTACACCTTC
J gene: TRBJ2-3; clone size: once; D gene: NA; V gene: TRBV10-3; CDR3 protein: CAISGGGQRNTDTQYF; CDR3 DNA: TGTGCCATCAGTGGGGGGGGACAGCGAAACACAGATACGCAGTATTTT
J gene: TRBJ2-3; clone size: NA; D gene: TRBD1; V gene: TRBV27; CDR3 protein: CASSPIGTGGPDTQYF; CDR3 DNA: TGTGCCAGCAGTCCGATCGGGACAGGGGGCCCAGATACGCAGTATTTT
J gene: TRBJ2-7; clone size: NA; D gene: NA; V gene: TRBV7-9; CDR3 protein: CASSLVRRKTYEQYF; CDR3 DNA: TGTGCCAGCAGCTTAGTACGCAGGAAAACCTACGAGCAGTACTTC
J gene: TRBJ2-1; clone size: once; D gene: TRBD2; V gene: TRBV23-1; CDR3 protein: CASSPGTSGANNEQFF; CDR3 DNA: TGCGCCAGCAGTCCCGGGACTAGCGGGGCAAACAATGAGCAGTTCTTC
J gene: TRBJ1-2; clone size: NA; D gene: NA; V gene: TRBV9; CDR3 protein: CASSVARGSYGYTF; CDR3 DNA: TGTGCCAGCAGCGTAGCGAGAGGGAGCTATGGCTACACCTTC
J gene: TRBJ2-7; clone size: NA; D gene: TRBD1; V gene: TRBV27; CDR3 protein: CASSLRGRIYEQYF; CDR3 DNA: TGTGCCAGCAGTCTCAGGGGGCGCATCTACGAGCAGTACTTC
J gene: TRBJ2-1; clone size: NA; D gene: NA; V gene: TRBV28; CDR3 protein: CASSLSRGDGNEQFF; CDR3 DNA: TGTGCCAGCAGTTTATCAAGAGGGGACGGGAATGAGCAGTTCTTC
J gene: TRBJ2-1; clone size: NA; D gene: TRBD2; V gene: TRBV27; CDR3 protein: CASSSRLAGNGYNEQFF; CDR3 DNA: TGTGCCAGCAGTTCCAGACTAGCGGGAAACGGCTACAATGAGCAGTTCTTC
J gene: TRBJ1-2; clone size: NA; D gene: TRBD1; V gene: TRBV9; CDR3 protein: CASSVELMSRVLTGASYTF; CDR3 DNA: TGTGCCAGCAGCGTAGAACTAATGTCCCGTGTACTGACAGGGGCGAGCTACACCTTC
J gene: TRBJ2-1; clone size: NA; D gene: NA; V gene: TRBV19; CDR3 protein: CASSPRDGKNEQFF; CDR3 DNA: TGTGCCAGTAGTCCTAGGGACGGCAAGAATGAGCAGTTCTTC
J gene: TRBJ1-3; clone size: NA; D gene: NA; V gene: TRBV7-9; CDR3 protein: CANRAASSGNTIYF; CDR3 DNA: TGTGCGAACCGGGCGGCTTCCTCTGGAAACACCATATATTTT
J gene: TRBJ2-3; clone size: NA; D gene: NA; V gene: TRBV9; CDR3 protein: CASSVGAGPSTDTQYF; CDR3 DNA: TGTGCCAGCAGCGTAGGGGCGGGCCCTAGCACAGATACGCAGTATTTT
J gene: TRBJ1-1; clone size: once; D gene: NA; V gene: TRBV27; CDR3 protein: CASSTPAADSVF; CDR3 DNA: TGTGCCAGCAGTACGCCCGCCGCGGACAGCGTCTTT
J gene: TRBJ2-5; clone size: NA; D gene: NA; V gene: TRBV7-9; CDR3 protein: CASSLASFGPTEETQYF; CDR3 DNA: TGTGCCAGCAGCTTAGCGAGCTTCGGGCCGACAGAAGAGACCCAGTACTTC
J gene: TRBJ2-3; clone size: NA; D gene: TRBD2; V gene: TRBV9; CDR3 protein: CASSVTSGSTDTQYF; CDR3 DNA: TGTGCCAGCAGCGTGACTAGCGGCAGCACAGATACGCAGTATTTT
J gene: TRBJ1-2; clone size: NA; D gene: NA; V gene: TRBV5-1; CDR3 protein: CASSLDQGLNYGYTF; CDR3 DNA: TGCGCCAGCAGCTTGGACCAGGGACTTAACTATGGCTACACCTTC
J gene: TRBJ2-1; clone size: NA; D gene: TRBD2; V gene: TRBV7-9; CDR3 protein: CASSLAGFGSDEQFF; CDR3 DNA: TGTGCCAGCAGTCTAGCGGGATTCGGGAGCGATGAGCAGTTCTTC
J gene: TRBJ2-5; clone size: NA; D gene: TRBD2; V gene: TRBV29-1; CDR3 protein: CSVGTTQETQYF; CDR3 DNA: TGCAGCGTCGGGACTACACAAGAGACCCAGTACTTC
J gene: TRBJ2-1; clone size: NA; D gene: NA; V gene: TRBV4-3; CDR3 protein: CASSQEGAYTYNEQFF; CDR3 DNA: TGCGCCAGCAGCCAGGAAGGGGCCTATACCTACAATGAGCAGTTCTTC
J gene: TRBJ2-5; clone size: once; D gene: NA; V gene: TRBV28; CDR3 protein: CASSFWLGGETQYF; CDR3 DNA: TGTGCCAGCAGTTTCTGGCTAGGCGGGGAGACCCAGTACTTC
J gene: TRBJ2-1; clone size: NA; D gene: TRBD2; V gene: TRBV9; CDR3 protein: CASSPERGRAGDEQFF; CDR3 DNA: TGTGCCAGCAGCCCAGAACGCGGGAGAGCAGGCGATGAGCAGTTCTTC
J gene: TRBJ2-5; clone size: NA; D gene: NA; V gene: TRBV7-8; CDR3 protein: CASSLVLYGPEETQYF; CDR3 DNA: TGTGCCAGCAGCTTAGTTCTATATGGCCCGGAGGAGACCCAGTACTTC
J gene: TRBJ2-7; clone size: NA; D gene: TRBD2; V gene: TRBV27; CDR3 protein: CASSNLEWEGPSYEQYF; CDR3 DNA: TGTGCCAGCAGTAATCTAGAGTGGGAGGGACCTTCCTACGAGCAGTACTTC
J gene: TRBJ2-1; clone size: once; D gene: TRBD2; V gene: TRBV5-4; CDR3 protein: CASSLGTSGSNEQFF; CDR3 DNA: TGTGCCAGCAGCCTCGGGACTAGCGGGAGTAATGAGCAGTTCTTC
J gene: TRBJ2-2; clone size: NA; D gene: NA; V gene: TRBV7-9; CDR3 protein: CASSLATTGELFF; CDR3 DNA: TGTGCCAGCAGCTTGGCTACCACCGGGGAGCTGTTTTTT
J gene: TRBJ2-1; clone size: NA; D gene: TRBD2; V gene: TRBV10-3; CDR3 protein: CAISGLTSSNEQFF; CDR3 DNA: TGTGCCATCAGTGGATTGACTAGCTCCAATGAGCAGTTCTTC
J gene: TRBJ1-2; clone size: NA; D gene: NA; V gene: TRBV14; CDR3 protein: CASSPSRANYGYTF; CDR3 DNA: TGTGCCAGCAGCCCTTCCCGAGCTAACTATGGCTACACCTTC
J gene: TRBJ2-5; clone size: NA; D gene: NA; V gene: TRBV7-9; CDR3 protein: CASSLARAGFETQYF; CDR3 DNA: TGTGCCAGCAGCTTAGCGCGGGCGGGGTTCGAGACCCAGTACTTC
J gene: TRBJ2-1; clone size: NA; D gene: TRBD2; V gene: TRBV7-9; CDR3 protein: CASSLGASGYNEQFF; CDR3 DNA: TGTGCCAGCAGCTTAGGGGCTAGCGGCTACAATGAGCAGTTCTTC
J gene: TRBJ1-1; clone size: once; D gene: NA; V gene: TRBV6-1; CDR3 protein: CASSETSPNTEAFF; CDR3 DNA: TGTGCCAGCAGTGAAACTAGCCCGAACACTGAAGCTTTCTTT
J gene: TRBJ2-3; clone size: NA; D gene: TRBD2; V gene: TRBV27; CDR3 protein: CASSPSPSGSTDTQYF; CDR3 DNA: TGTGCCAGCAGTCCGTCCCCTAGCGGGAGCACAGATACGCAGTATTTT